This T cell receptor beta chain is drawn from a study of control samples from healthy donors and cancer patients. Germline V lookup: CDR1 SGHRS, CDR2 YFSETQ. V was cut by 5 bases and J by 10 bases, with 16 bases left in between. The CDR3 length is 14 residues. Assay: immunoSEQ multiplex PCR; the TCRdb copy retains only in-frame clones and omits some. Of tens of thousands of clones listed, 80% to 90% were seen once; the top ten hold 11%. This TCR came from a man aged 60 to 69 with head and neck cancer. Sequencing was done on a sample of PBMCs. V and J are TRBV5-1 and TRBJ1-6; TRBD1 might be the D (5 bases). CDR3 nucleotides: TGCGCCAGCAGTCGTACCGGGGGGGGATCACCCCTCCACTTT. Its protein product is CASSRTGGGSPLHF. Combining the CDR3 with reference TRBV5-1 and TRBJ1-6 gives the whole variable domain KAGVTQTPRYLIKTRGQQVTLSCSPISGHRSVSWYQQTPGQGLQFLFEYFSETQRNKGNFPGRFSGRQFSNSRSEMNVSTLELGDSALYLCASSRTGGGSPLHFGNGTRLTVT.